This paragraph reports one T cell receptor (beta chain). Its matching antigen is unknown. The CDR3 spans 14 residues. The junction had 4 bases not matched to a gene; V was cut back by 2 bases and J by 4 bases. CDR1 is MNHEY, CDR2 SVGAGI, per germline. The data were obtained in a study of PD-L1 blockade in urothelial cancer. About the study: Blood was evaluated 3 weeks (second dose) and 6 weeks after therapy began. Each blood sample yielded a median of 141,255 T cells.

Time point indicated: peripheral blood 6 weeks after treatment start. Study outcomes and limitations: When measured at 3 weeks, tumor-associated blood clones expanded more in durable-benefit patients. Below-median pretreatment blood TCR clonality was associated with improved progression-free and overall survival.

TCRdb keeps only in-frame clones here, not all; method: immunoSEQ multiplex PCR. The sample lists some 51,000 clones; around nine tenths were seen once. This receptor was obtained from a man aged 55 to 70 with urothelial cancer. Sequences were derived from PBMCs, sampled around atezolizumab (anti-PD-L1) treatment. The gene calls are TRBV6-5 and TRBJ1-1; 7 bases fit TRBD1. The CDR3 DNA reads as TGTGCCAGCAGTTACATGGGGACAGCCACTGAAGCTTTCTTT. It codes for CASSYMGTATEAFF.